These 23 T cell receptor beta chains share one sample of origin, sequenced in a study of T cell repertoires in cytomegalovirus infection. TCRdb recomputed calls from the reads with MiXCR, one row per CDR3 protein. Among under 850,000 distinct CDR3 sequences listed, approximately 40% were seen once. The sample consisted of PBMCs. Every receptor here comes from a human donor in good health (CMV status not recorded). Some clones in this sample may be carry-over from other donors' samples.

This clonotype has at least ten counts. The J gene is TRBJ2-7, the V gene TRBV7-2; TRBD2 matches 13 bases. The V gene's germline CDR1 is SGHTA and CDR2 FQGNSA. The CDR3 is 18 residues long. Trimming took 4 bases from V and 6 from J; bases not matched to a gene: 15. DNA for the CDR3: TGTGCCAGCAGCTCCCCGACTAGCGGGAGGTCCCGGGGGAGCGAGCAGTACTTC. This encodes CASSSPTSGRSRGSEQYF.

This clonotype was seen a few times. The chain links TRBV6-6 to TRBJ2-2; a weak D match, TRBD2 (5 bases). The CDR3 contains 14 residues. The germline CDR1 and CDR2 sequences are MNHNY and SVGAGI (reference sequence). V was clipped by 5 bases and J by 4 bases, with 11 bases between them. The CDR3 region has the DNA TGTGCCAGCAGTGTCGGACGGGGCACCGGGGAGCTGTTTTTT. Translating it yields CASSVGRGTGELFF.

The chain couples TRBV15 to TRBJ1-3, with D uncertain. The V gene's germline CDR1 is LNHNV and CDR2 YYDKDF (reference sequence). V lost 0 bases, J lost 4 bases, and 13 bases lay in between. The CDR3 covers 16 residues. As DNA, the CDR3 is TGTGCCACCAGCAGAGATTCTACCGGTCTAGGAAACACCATATATTTT. It is translated as CATSRDSTGLGNTIYF.

The rearrangement joins TRBV4-1 to TRBJ1-4; a weak D match, TRBD1 (5 bases). CDR1 is MGHRA and CDR2 is YSYEKL in the germline V gene. CDR3 length: 15 residues. V dropped 0 bases and J dropped 8 bases, with 13 bases sitting between them. CDR3 in amino acids: CASSQEGQVREKLFF. The CDR3 DNA sequence: TGCGCCAGCAGCCAAGAGGGGCAGGTGAGGGAAAAACTGTTTTTT.

This clonotype was observed a handful of times. This chain links TRBV12-5 with TRBJ2-2; unclear D gene. CDR1 is LGHNT, CDR2 FRNRAP, per germline. The CDR3 contains 13 residues. Trimming pared 1 base from V and 8 bases from J, leaving 8 bases between. The DNA of the CDR3 is TGTGCTAGTGGTTTGGACGTGCCAGGGGAGCTGTTTTTT. Residues: CASGLDVPGELFF.

This chain links TRBV28 with TRBJ2-1; the match to TRBD1 covers 7 bases. Germline V gene data show CDR1 as MDHEN and CDR2 as SYDVKM. The CDR3 is 15 amino acids. The V gene end was trimmed by 2 bases and the J gene end by 3 bases; junction bases not matched to a gene: 4. The CDR3 spells CASSLRQGNYNEQFF. The CDR3 nucleotides are TGTGCCAGCAGTTTAAGACAGGGCAACTACAATGAGCAGTTCTTC.

This rearrangement joins TRBV6-6 to TRBJ1-1, with 7 positions matching TRBD1. Per germline, CDR1 MNHNY and CDR2 SVGAGI (reference sequence). The trim removed 6 bases at V and 8 bases at J, leaving 6 bases unmatched. This CDR3 has 12 amino acids. The CDR3 bases are TGTGCCAGCAGACATCAGGACAGGGAAGCTTTCTTT. Protein: CASRHQDREAFF.

This chain uses TRBV10-2 with TRBJ1-1, with 7 nucleotides matching TRBD1. The CDR3 sequence is 11 residues long. Per germline, CDR1 WSHSY and CDR2 SAAADI. The J segment lost 12 bases and the V segment lost 2 bases, leaving 3 bases of the junction unmatched. The CDR3 sequence: CASSEAGQSFF. CDR3 bases: TGCGCCAGCAGTGAGGCGGGACAGTCTTTCTTT.

This clonotype was counted only a few times. The CDR3, as DNA: TGTGCCAGCAGTTCTAATTATGGCGGGGGGGCCAATGAGCAGTTCTTC. Its protein is CASSSNYGGGANEQFF. The genes are TRBV28 and TRBJ2-1; 9 nucleotides line up with TRBD2. CDR3 length equals 16 residues. V was clipped by 4 bases and J by 6 bases; unmatched bases: 10. CDR1 is MDHEN and CDR2 is SYDVKM in the germline V gene.

This clonotype was detected a few times. The chain combines TRBV7-2 with TRBJ1-3; D is unresolved. With 1 base removed from V and 1 base from J, the gap between germline ends came to 11 bases. From germline, CDR1 is SGHTA and CDR2 FQGNSA. The CDR3 is made up of 16 amino acids. Here the CDR3 DNA reads TGTGCCAGCAGCTTAGGTTCGAGGGCGTCTGGAAACACCATATATTTT. Its protein is CASSLGSRASGNTIYF.

This clonotype has just a few counts. The chain combines TRBV10-3 with TRBJ1-1; D might be TRBD1 (6 bases). Trimming removed 7 bases from V and 4 bases from J, with 19 bases in between. This CDR3 is built from 15 residues. CDR1 and CDR2 from the germline V gene are ENHRY and SYGVKD. The CDR3 coding sequence is TGTGCCATCACTCCCGGGGGGCAGATTGGCACTGAAGCTTTCTTT. Translated, it gives CAITPGGQIGTEAFF.

This rearrangement joins TRBV10-3 to TRBJ1-5; D is unresolved. Trimming removed 0 bases from V and 7 bases from J, with 4 bases in between. Germline V gene data show CDR1 as ENHRY and CDR2 as SYGVKD. The CDR3 contains 12 residues. CDR3 bases: TGTGCCATCAGTGAGTCTGGGCAGCCCCAGCATTTT. It specifies CAISESGQPQHF.

V gene TRBV5-8 combines with J gene TRBJ2-1; a possible D gene is TRBD1 (6 bases). V was trimmed by 4 bases and J by 12 bases, leaving 11 bases between them. Germline loops: CDR1 SGHTS, CDR2 YDEGEE. The CDR3 extends over 11 amino acids. The CDR3 is CASSHRVRQFF. The DNA of the CDR3 is TGTGCCAGCAGCCACAGGGTGAGGCAGTTCTTC.

With regard to this clonotype: One end of the junction is discordant with germline, which a read error may explain. This chain uses TRBV12-3 or TRBV12-4 with TRBJ1-1; no clear D. This CDR3 has 14 residues. The CDR3 loop is CASSLARRDTEAFF. The CDR3 bases are TGTGCCAGCAGCTTAGCCCGCCGGGACACTGAAGCTTTCTTT.

The gene calls are TRBV6-5 and TRBJ1-1; 11 nucleotides align to TRBD1. The CDR3 length is 16 residues. Germline values: CDR1 MNHEY, CDR2 SVGAGI. Losses at the gene ends were 5 bases for V and 3 bases for J; bases not matched to a gene: 8. The CDR3, as DNA: TGTGCCAGCAGTGCGGGACAGGGGGTCGTAGACACTGAAGCTTTCTTT. It specifies CASSAGQGVVDTEAFF.

This clonotype was observed once. This may come from a read error, since a much larger clone is one base off. Given the absence of the conserved phenylalanine or tryptophan at the CDR3 end, a read error is likely. V is TRBV28 and J is TRBJ2-7; D gene unclear. Trimming stripped 3 bases from V and 0 bases from J, with 9 bases between. The CDR3 consists of 14 residues. Germline-derived CDR1 and CDR2 are MDHEN and SYDVKM. The CDR3 spells CASSFIGSSYEQYL. The CDR3 nucleotides read TGTGCCAGCAGTTTTATCGGGTCCTCCTACGAGCAGTACTTA.

In its sample, this clonotype was seen once. This chain links TRBV19 with TRBJ1-5; D is ambiguous. CDR3 size: 15 residues. The germline V and J ends were trimmed by 3 bases and 5 bases, with 14 bases remaining between them. Germline CDR1 LNHDA, CDR2 SQIVND (reference sequence). The CDR3 sequence: CASSISALGDQPQHF. The CDR3 nucleotides are TGTGCCAGTAGTATTTCAGCCTTAGGCGATCAGCCCCAGCATTTT. Looking up the rest from reference TRBV19 and TRBJ1-5 gives the full variable domain: DGGITQSPKYLFRKEGQNVTLSCEQNLNHDAMYWYRQDPGQGLRLIYYSQIVNDFQKGDIAEGYSVSREKKESFPLTVTSAQKNPTAFYLCASSISALGDQPQHFGDGTRLSIL.

This chain uses TRBV2 with TRBJ2-1; TRBD2 might be the D (5 bases). This CDR3 region has 16 residues. Germline-derived CDR1 and CDR2 are SNHLY and FYNNEI. Trimming took off 1 base at V and 0 bases at J, with 10 bases between the two ends. The CDR3 reads CASSEGRGSSYNEQFF. DNA for the CDR3: TGTGCCAGCAGTGAAGGGAGAGGGAGCTCCTACAATGAGCAGTTCTTC.

This clonotype was found a few times. CDR3 region: CASSPGPAGADYGYTF. CDR3 DNA: TGTGCCAGCAGCCCAGGCCCCGCCGGGGCCGACTATGGCTACACCTTC. The chain joins TRBV7-6 to TRBJ1-2, with a possible D match to TRBD1 (5 bases). The CDR3 extends over 16 amino acids. V was trimmed by 5 bases and J by 3 bases, leaving 19 bases between them. The germline gives CDR1 SGHVS, CDR2 FNYEAQ.

The table lists this clonotype with a few counts. The chain uses TRBV12-3 or TRBV12-4 and TRBJ1-1; no clear D gene. Trimming removed 6 bases at V and 2 bases at J, with 13 bases between. The CDR3 has 14 amino acids. The CDR3 DNA reads TGTGCCAGCAGCCTTTTTCCCCCAAACACTGAAGCTTTCTTT. Translating gives CASSLFPPNTEAFF.

In this sample, this clonotype turned up a few times. The chain joins TRBV12-5 to TRBJ1-5; D unresolved. This CDR3 is 14 amino acids long. CDR1 and CDR2 from the germline V gene are LGHNT and FRNRAP. Trimming shortened V by 7 bases and J by 2 bases, and 12 bases separated the two germline ends. The CDR3 region is CASASEGGNQPQHF. The CDR3 DNA reads as TGTGCTAGTGCCTCAGAGGGTGGCAATCAGCCCCAGCATTTT.

This clonotype was seen a few times. The rearrangement links TRBV29-1 to TRBJ2-1; no definite D call. Germline CDR1 reads SQVTM; CDR2 reads ANQGSEA. Trimming removed 5 bases at V and 5 bases at J, with 4 bases between. The CDR3 is 10 residues long. DNA of the CDR3: TGCAGCGTTTGGGACAATGAGCAGTTCTTC. This codes for CSVWDNEQFF.

The chain has TRBV6-5 and TRBJ2-4; 8 nucleotides align to TRBD1. The CDR3 runs 19 residues. The germline V gene has CDR1 MNHEY and CDR2 SVGAGI. V lost 6 bases to trimming and J lost 0 bases; unmatched junction nucleotides: 16. CDR3 coding DNA: TGTGCCAGCAGACGGGACAGGTTCTCCTTACCGCTAGCCAAAAACATTCAGTACTTC. Translating it yields CASRRDRFSLPLAKNIQYF.